This T cell receptor (beta chain) was obtained from a study of T-cell memory formation after mild COVID-19. Study observations and caveats: Mainly CM and EM harbored the contracting CD4+ clones; mainly EMRA harbored the CD8+ ones. Prior to infection, memory already included some responding clones, suggesting cross-reactive memory joined. While clones contracting from day 15 to 85 were balanced between CD4 and CD8, later expanders leaned CD4+.

In the case of this clonotype: The antigen remains undetermined.

TCRdb re-derived calls from the 5' RACE reads in MiXCR, one entry per CDR3 protein. The sample contains about 410,000 distinct CDR3 sequences, 15% to 20% of which appear only once. Sequencing was performed on PBMCs or a T cell subset sorted from them (not recorded which). The sequence came from a man aged 18-30 years who had mild COVID-19 (a few samples of this study predate the infection). Cell type and time point are not known.

The CDR3 DNA reads TGTGCCAGCAGCCAAGGTTTGGACAGACGAGACTACGAGCAGTACGTC. Its protein is CASSQGLDRRDYEQYV. The chain has TRBV7-8 and TRBJ2-7; tentative D call: TRBD1 (6 bases). The CDR3 covers 16 residues. The germline V gene has CDR1 SGHVS and CDR2 FQNEAQ. Trimming left V 5 bases short and J 3 bases short, with 20 bases between.